These 17 T cell receptor beta chains were all obtained from the same sample, sequenced in a study of shared clonotypes between healthy human individuals. Sequencing was performed with immunoSEQ multiplex PCR; in TCRdb, only in-frame clones are kept and a portion is missing. The table lists 2 million to 2.5 million clones, approximately 95% of them singletons. The specimen sequenced was naive CD4+ T cells from PBMCs. Subset given: CD45RA+ positively selected. These receptor sequences come from a man aged 18 to 30 in good health. Some clones in this sample may be carry-over from other donors' samples.

This clone was picked up one time. Other nucleotide sequences in the sample specify the same CDR3. The rearrangement joins TRBV27 to TRBJ2-5; 7 nucleotides agree with TRBD2. Germline CDR1 MNHEY, CDR2 SMNVEV (reference sequence). This CDR3 is built from 12 residues. Trimming removed 8 bases from V and 4 bases from J; junction bases left unmatched: 4. CDR3 in amino acids: CASRGGSETQYF. The CDR3 DNA follows: TGTGCCAGCCGGGGAGGGTCAGAGACCCAGTACTTC.

CDR3: CASSPPSGRGEQYF. The CDR3 DNA reads TGTGCCAGCAGCCCCCCTAGCGGGAGGGGGGAGCAGTACTTC. The gene calls are TRBV7-2 and TRBJ2-7; 12 bases map to TRBD2. Looked up from germline, CDR1 is SGHTA and CDR2 is FQGNSA. The CDR3 spans 14 residues. V gave up 5 bases and J gave up 7 bases; unmatched junction bases: 6.

This clone was observed once. This chain uses TRBV11-1 with TRBJ2-1, with 12 bases identical to TRBD2. J was trimmed by 0 bases and V by 5 bases; bases with no gene match: 5. The CDR3 runs to 17 residues. Germline loops: CDR1 SGHAT, CDR2 FQDESV (reference sequence). In DNA, the CDR3 is TGTGCCAGCAGCCAAGGACTAGCGGGACCCTCCTACAATGAGCAGTTCTTC. It is translated as CASSQGLAGPSYNEQFF.

The rearrangement uses TRBV6-6 and TRBJ2-1, with 7 bases that match TRBD2. Germline V lookup: CDR1 MNHNY, CDR2 SVGAGI (reference sequence). V was pared by 6 bases and J by 4 bases, with 12 bases of the junction left unmatched. CDR3 length: 16 amino acids. In DNA, the CDR3 is TGTGCCAGCAGCCTAGGGCTTGCTAGCGGTTACAATGAGCAGTTCTTC. Translation: CASSLGLASGYNEQFF.

V and J are TRBV11-2 and TRBJ2-5; no firm D call. The CDR3 totals 11 residues. Trimming took off 8 bases at V and 7 bases at J, with 11 bases between the two ends. CDR1 is SGHAT, CDR2 FQNNGV, per germline. In DNA, the CDR3 is TGTGCCAGCGCCAAAGTCTGGACCCAGTACTTC. Translated, it gives CASAKVWTQYF.

The chain uses TRBV30 and TRBJ2-1; D remains ambiguous. The germline V gene encodes CDR1 GTSNPN and CDR2 SVGIG (reference sequence). The CDR3 loop spans 11 amino acids. V lost 5 bases, J lost 5 bases, and 7 bases lay in between. CDR3 DNA sequence: TGTGCCTGGTTATTCAACAATGAGCAGTTCTTC. Translation: CAWLFNNEQFF.

The chain links TRBV6-5 to TRBJ1-2; possibly TRBD1 for D (5 bases). Deletions cut 6 bases from V and 4 bases from J, with 18 bases between. The CDR3 covers 15 residues. CDR1 and CDR2 from the germline V gene are MNHEY and SVGAGI. CDR3 in amino acids: CASRRGDGTFYGYTF. The CDR3 nucleotides read TGTGCCAGCAGGCGTGGAGATGGGACTTTCTATGGCTACACCTTC.

This clone was picked up one time. The chain combines TRBV5-1 with TRBJ1-2, with 7 bases identical to TRBD1. This CDR3 has 15 amino acids. Per the germline V gene, CDR1 is SGHRS and CDR2 is YFSETQ. The J segment lost 3 bases and the V segment lost 4 bases, leaving 9 bases of the junction unmatched. For the CDR3, the DNA is TGCGCCAGCAGCGCCCAGACAGGGTTGGACTATGGCTACACCTTC. It codes for CASSAQTGLDYGYTF.

This clone appeared a single time. V usage is TRBV7-3 and J usage is TRBJ2-1; 10 positions match TRBD2. Trimming cost V 0 bases and J 6 bases; bases outside gene matches: 2. CDR3 length: 15 amino acids. CDR1 and CDR2 from the germline V gene are SGHTA and FQGTGA. The chain's CDR3 is CASSLTLAGVNEQFF. The CDR3 DNA follows: TGTGCCAGCAGCTTAACCCTAGCGGGAGTCAATGAGCAGTTCTTC. Full variable domain (rest looked up from reference TRBV7-3 and TRBJ2-1): GAGVSQTPSNKVTEKGKYVELRCDPISGHTALYWYRQSLGQGPEFLIYFQGTGAADDSGLPNDRFFAVRPEGSVSTLKIQRTERGDSAVYLCASSLTLAGVNEQFFGPGTRLTVL.

The chain carries TRBV5-1 and TRBJ1-4; D remains ambiguous. V was shortened by 6 bases and J by 2 bases, with 14 bases between the two germline ends. Germline CDR1 SGHRS, CDR2 YFSETQ. The CDR3 consists of 15 residues. CDR3 in amino acids: CASNPGLGTNEKLFF. The CDR3 DNA sequence: TGCGCCAGCAACCCCGGGTTGGGGACTAATGAAAAACTGTTTTTT. Supplemented by reference TRBV5-1 and TRBJ1-4, the full variable domain reads KAGVTQTPRYLIKTRGQQVTLSCSPISGHRSVSWYQQTPGQGLQFLFEYFSETQRNKGNFPGRFSGRQFSNSRSEMNVSTLELGDSALYLCASNPGLGTNEKLFFGSGTQLSVL.

The chain uses TRBV5-1 and TRBJ2-1, with TRBD2 matching 13 bases. J lost 8 bases, V lost 2 bases, and 7 bases had no gene match. The V gene's germline CDR1 is SGHRS and CDR2 YFSETQ. The CDR3 totals 16 residues. CDR3 sequence (DNA): TGCGCCAGCAGCTTTGGGGGGACTAGCGGGATGGATGAGCAGTTCTTC. It translates to CASSFGGTSGMDEQFF.

This chain uses TRBV29-1 with TRBJ1-1; D possibly corresponds to TRBD1 (6 bases). Trimming cost V 5 bases and J 1 base, with 11 bases left between them. The CDR3 totals 13 residues. Germline CDR1 is SQVTM and CDR2 is ANQGSEA. Here the CDR3 DNA reads TGCAGCGTTACCCAGGGGCGGAACACTGAAGCTTTCTTT. This translates into CSVTQGRNTEAFF.

CDR3 in DNA: TGTGCCAGTTTTGGACTAGCGGCGAACACCGGGGAGCTGTTTTTT. As protein: CASFGLAANTGELFF. The chain couples TRBV19 to TRBJ2-2; 10 bases match TRBD2. This CDR3 spans 15 amino acids. Germline trimming cut 8 bases from V and 0 bases from J; bases unmatched to any gene: 3. From germline, CDR1 is LNHDA and CDR2 SQIVND (reference sequence).

There are a few counts of this clone. V and J are TRBV25-1 and TRBJ1-1; unclear D gene. CDR1 is MGHDK and CDR2 is SYGVNS in the germline V gene. This CDR3 contains 11 residues. Between the trimmed V and J ends, which lost 7 bases and 1 base, there was a span of 4 bases. CDR3 in DNA: TGTGCCAGCAAGGGGAACACTGAAGCTTTCTTT. Translating gives CASKGNTEAFF.

The chain joins TRBV29-1 to TRBJ1-2; D is perhaps TRBD1 (5 bases). CDR3 size: 15 residues. V was cut by 6 bases and J by 2 bases, with 19 bases left in between. Germline V CDR1 and CDR2: SQVTM, ANQGSEA. The CDR3 region has the DNA TGCAGCGTCCCCCTAGGGGAGACAGCCAACTATGGCTACACCTTC. Protein sequence: CSVPLGETANYGYTF.

CDR3 amino acids: CASSPDHTDTQYF. In DNA, the CDR3 is TGTGCCAGCAGTCCGGACCACACAGATACGCAGTATTTT. This sequence joins TRBV28 and TRBJ2-3; D not certain. The germline V gene has CDR1 MDHEN and CDR2 SYDVKM. With 5 bases removed from V and 2 bases from J, the gap between germline ends came to 8 bases. This CDR3 is built from 13 residues.

Remarks on this clone: This CDR3 is also generated by other DNA sequences in the sample. This sequence joins TRBV30 and TRBJ2-5; D is undetermined. Trimming removed 0 bases at V and 3 bases at J, with 5 bases between. This CDR3 spans 12 amino acids. Germline V gene lookup returns CDR1 GTSNPN and CDR2 SVGIG (reference sequence). CDR3 sequence: CAWSVREETQYF. The CDR3 nucleotides are TGTGCCTGGAGTGTACGGGAAGAGACCCAGTACTTC. Complete variable domain (other parts from reference TRBV30 and TRBJ2-5): SQTIHQWPATLVQPVGSPLSLECTVEGTSNPNLYWYRQAAGRGLQLLFYSVGIGQISSEVPQNLSASRPQDRQFILSSKKLLLSDSGFYLCAWSVREETQYFGPGTRLLVL.